Listed here is a single T cell receptor (beta chain). In the original processing: Reference gene primer amplification in the assay estimated nucleated cell counts. Clones were read by immunoSEQ multiplex PCR, and TCRdb kept only the in-frame ones, dropping some. Clone size and the V and J calls come from that table; the DNA yielded D and trimming. The sample consists of hundreds of thousands of clones, roughly 88% of them appearing once. The sample belongs to a study of blood T cell repertoires in COVID-19. The overall study: Sample material is recorded as cDNA or gDNA derived from T cells, B-cell-depleted T cells, or PBMCs.

V shed 0 bases and J shed 2 bases, with 12 bases lying between them. CDR3 length equals 16 residues. Germline V gives CDR1 MNHEY, CDR2 SVGAGI. The specimen sequenced was peripheral blood. The chain is built from TRBV6-5 and TRBJ2-3, with D tentatively TRBD1 (7 bases). The receptor was derived from a woman aged 45-65 years with COVID-19, enrolled during active disease. The CDR3: CASSYSQGGFTDTQYF. The CDR3 DNA reads TGTGCCAGCAGTTACTCCCAGGGGGGTTTCACAGATACGCAGTATTTT.